These T cell receptor beta chains were read from a single sample in a study of T cell changes during pregnancy in multiple sclerosis. TCRdb keeps only in-frame clones here, not all; method: immunoSEQ multiplex PCR. The sample has about 22,000 clones; 91% are singletons. This material consisted of CD4+ T cells from peripheral blood mononuclear cells, taken after pregnancy. Every receptor here comes from a female donor in good health, enrolled as a control in a pregnancy study. Both conserved end residues are part of each CDR3. D genes are given only for firm matches. Clone size is given for some rows only: seen once, a few or many times, or a class if the clone is expanded.

>NA|TRBV7-8|TRBJ2-7|TRBD1
CASSLVGQVIYEQYF
TGTGCCAGCAGCTTAGTGGGACAGGTAATTTACGAGCAGTACTTC
>NA|TRBV6-5|TRBJ2-5|TRBD1
CASSTGGKKETQYF
TGTGCCAGCTCGACAGGGGGGAAGAAAGAGACCCAGTACTTC
>NA|TRBV7-3|TRBJ2-5|TRBD2
CASSARLAETQYF
TGTGCCAGCAGCGCCCGACTAGCGGAGACCCAGTACTTC
>NA|TRBV2|TRBJ1-5|TRBD1
CASSPDRGASGQPQHF
TGTGCCAGCAGTCCGGACAGGGGTGCCTCGGGGCAGCCCCAGCATTTT
>NA|TRBV10-2|TRBJ2-5|TRBD2
CASSEGRTSGGVKETQYF
TGCGCCAGCAGTGAGGGTCGGACTAGCGGGGGAGTTAAAGAGACCCAGTACTTC
>once|TRBV14|TRBJ2-7|TRBD1
CASSQAAKGGSGTVPYEQYF
TGTGCCAGCAGCCAAGCCGCAAAAGGGGGTTCTGGGACAGTTCCCTACGAGCAGTACTTC
>NA|TRBV28|TRBJ1-5|NA
CASRHRQVGQPQHF
TGTGCCAGCAGACATAGACAGGTGGGTCAGCCCCAGCATTTT
>NA|TRBV7-6|TRBJ2-3|NA
CASSPGTTATDTQYF
TGTGCCAGCAGTCCCGGGACAACCGCCACAGATACGCAGTATTTT
>NA|TRBV28|TRBJ1-6|NA
CASSLPQGQGNSPLHF
TGTGCCAGCAGTTTACCTCAGGGGCAGGGTAATTCACCCCTCCACTTT
>NA|TRBV19|TRBJ2-3|NA
CASSIGVGTDTQYF
TGTGCCAGTAGTATTGGAGTAGGAACAGATACGCAGTATTTT
>NA|TRBV2|TRBJ2-3|TRBD2
CASRGTASGRSDTQYF
TGTGCCAGCAGGGGAACAGCTAGCGGGAGGTCAGATACGCAGTATTTT
>NA|TRBV5-4|TRBJ2-7|NA
CASSLREPYYEQYF
TGTGCCAGCAGCTTGCGGGAGCCCTACTACGAGCAGTACTTC
>NA|TRBV29-1|TRBJ1-5|NA
CSVGRANQPQHF
TGCAGCGTTGGGAGGGCAAATCAGCCCCAGCATTTT
>NA|TRBV21-1|TRBJ2-3|NA
CASSKGTVPTDTQYF
TGTGCCAGCAGCAAAGGGACAGTTCCCACAGATACGCAGTATTTT
>medium-sized|TRBV7-8|TRBJ1-5|NA
CASSLDTGGQPQHF
TGTGCCAGCAGCTTGGACACGGGAGGGCAGCCCCAGCATTTT
>once|TRBV18|TRBJ2-1|TRBD1
CASSPPPTGAVYNEQFF
TGTGCCAGCTCACCGCCTCCGACAGGGGCCGTTTACAATGAGCAGTTCTTC
>NA|TRBV19|TRBJ1-2|NA
CASRNNPFYGYTF
TGTGCCAGTAGAAACAATCCTTTCTATGGCTACACCTTC
>NA|TRBV18|TRBJ2-1|NA
CASSPGLNEQFF
TGTGCCAGCTCCCCGGGACTCAATGAGCAGTTCTTC
>NA|TRBV6-5|TRBJ2-7|TRBD2
CASSRSGRDSEQYF
TGTGCCAGCAGCCGTAGCGGGAGGGACAGCGAGCAGTACTTC
>NA|TRBV7-2|TRBJ2-3|NA
CASSRSRVLSTDTQYF
TGTGCCAGCAGCCGGAGCCGGGTCCTAAGCACAGATACGCAGTATTTT
>once|TRBV6-6|TRBJ1-2|NA
CASSPDSYPYGYTF
TGTGCCAGCAGTCCTGACAGTTACCCCTATGGCTACACCTTC
>NA|TRBV30|TRBJ1-2|NA
CAWRWGFDGYTF
TGTGCCTGGAGATGGGGCTTCGATGGCTACACCTTC
>NA|TRBV11-3|TRBJ2-1|TRBD2
CASSLEAGGPFEQFF
TGTGCCAGCAGCTTAGAGGCGGGAGGTCCTTTTGAGCAGTTCTTC
>once|TRBV13|TRBJ2-1|TRBD2
CASSFFSGRTHSYNEQFF
TGTGCCAGCAGCTTCTTTAGCGGGAGGACTCACTCCTACAATGAGCAGTTCTTC
>NA|TRBV4-3|TRBJ2-1|TRBD2
CASSQDQGTSLHEQFF
TGCGCCAGCAGCCAAGATCAGGGGACTAGCCTCCATGAGCAGTTCTTC
>NA|TRBV13|TRBJ1-2|NA
CASSWGGYGYTF
TGTGCCAGCAGCTGGGGGGGTTATGGCTACACCTTC